This entry features one T cell receptor beta chain sequence. This sample was taken from a study of T cell responses to AZD1222 COVID-19 vaccine. The data were produced by immunoSEQ multiplex PCR, yet TCRdb's version contains in-frame clones alone and is incomplete. This sample has 100,000 to 150,000 clones, with around nine tenths found just once. This CDR3 region has 15 residues. Germline V gene data show CDR1 as LNHDA and CDR2 as SQIVND (reference sequence). With 5 bases removed from V and 2 bases from J, the gap between germline ends came to 15 bases. The source is an adult in good health. Material: peripheral blood, obtained on day 0 of AZD1222 vaccination. V is TRBV19 and J is TRBJ2-5; TRBD2 might be the D (5 bases). As DNA, the CDR3 is TGTGCCAGTAGTCCTTCGGCATGGACTCAAGAGACCCAGTACTTC. It specifies CASSPSAWTQETQYF. Full variable domain (remainder filled in from reference TRBV19 and TRBJ2-5): DGGITQSPKYLFRKEGQNVTLSCEQNLNHDAMYWYRQDPGQGLRLIYYSQIVNDFQKGDIAEGYSVSREKKESFPLTVTSAQKNPTAFYLCASSPSAWTQETQYFGPGTRLLVL.